This TCR beta chain comes out of a study of shared clonotypes between healthy human individuals. Study conclusions and caveats: Among the subsets, naive ones generally showed larger estimated richness than memory ones. Sharing of clonotypes among donors was expected to vary with sequencing depth.

DNA at around 210 ng, tens of thousands of T cell genomes, went into sorted-subset replicate PCRs. Original data processing: Sequence data from immunoSEQ were junction-only and lacked quality scores; consequently, filtering differed. Clones were read by immunoSEQ multiplex PCR, and TCRdb kept only the in-frame ones, dropping some. V and J calls and clone size are as listed in that table; D and trimming were resolved from the DNA. The sample lists around 1,000,000 clones, 60% to 80% occurring once. There are a few counts of this clone. Antigen specificity is unknown. Germline V CDR1 and CDR2: SGDLS, YYNGEE. Between the trimmed V and J ends, which lost 3 bases and 9 bases, there was a span of 13 bases. The CDR3 runs 13 residues.

The sequencing sample was made of memory CD4+ T cells from PBMCs. As for subset: CD45RA-negative fraction. This TCR was sampled from a man in his late teens or twenties in good health. Some clones in this sample may be carry-over from other donors' samples. The V and J genes are TRBV9 and TRBJ2-1; no clear D. Written as DNA, the CDR3 is TGTGCCAGCAGCGGTTCAGGTCCGGCTGAGCAGTTCTTC. Encoded protein: CASSGSGPAEQFF. The variable domain in full, completed from reference TRBV9 and TRBJ2-1, reads DSGVTQTPKHLITATGQRVTLRCSPRSGDLSVYWYQQSLDQGLQFLIQYYNGEERAKGNILERFSAQQFPDLHSELNLSSLELGDSALYFCASSGSGPAEQFFGPGTRLTVL.